The 7 T cell receptor beta chains below were found in one sample sequenced in a study of shared clonotypes between healthy human individuals. The assay was immunoSEQ multiplex PCR, and TCRdb's table has in-frame clones only and misses some. The table has around 1.4 million clones, around 98.5% seen once; the top ten hold 0.3% to 0.45%. The sample was naive CD4+ T cells sorted from blood. Indicated subset: CD45RA+ positively selected. All receptors derive from a man aged 30 to 39 in good health.

CDR3 coding DNA: TGTGCCAGCAGTGAGAGGACAGGGGCAGAGACCCAGTACTTC. This gives the protein CASSERTGAETQYF. The chain recombines TRBV2 with TRBJ2-5, with 9 bases that match TRBD1. V dropped 3 bases and J dropped 4; count of bases not matched to a gene: 3. CDR1 and CDR2 (germline): SNHLY, FYNNEI. This CDR3 has 14 residues.

This rearrangement joins TRBV5-5 to TRBJ2-7; the D gene is possibly TRBD2 (6 bases). V gave up 0 bases and J gave up 3 bases, with 10 bases separating them. Germline-derived CDR1 and CDR2 are SGHKS and YYEKEE (reference sequence). The CDR3 totals 14 residues. The chain's CDR3 is CASSLVWGDYEQYF. In DNA, the CDR3 is TGTGCCAGCAGCTTGGTATGGGGGGACTACGAGCAGTACTTC.

The CDR3 here is CASSARLAGSYNEQFF. The CDR3 nucleotides are TGTGCCAGCAGCGCAAGACTAGCGGGGAGTTACAATGAGCAGTTCTTC. The chain carries TRBV9 and TRBJ2-1; 11 nucleotides line up with TRBD2. V was pared by 3 bases and J by 4 bases, with 6 bases of the junction left unmatched. The CDR3 is 16 amino acids. Germline V gene lookup returns CDR1 SGDLS and CDR2 YYNGEE.

The chain joins TRBV29-1 to TRBJ2-1, with D perhaps TRBD2 (6 bases). The CDR3 has 10 residues. Germline V gene data show CDR1 as SQVTM and CDR2 as ANQGSEA. V was trimmed by 7 bases and J by 5 bases, leaving 6 bases between them. Here the CDR3 reads CSASDNEQFF. CDR3 in DNA: TGCAGCGCTAGCGACAATGAGCAGTTCTTC.

The rearrangement joins TRBV18 to TRBJ2-1, with TRBD2 as a possible D gene (5 bases). Germline V gives CDR1 KGHSH, CDR2 LQKENI. The CDR3 runs to 12 residues. The V gene lost 2 bases and the J gene lost 9 bases, with 8 bases spanning the gap. The CDR3 DNA is TGTGCCAGCTCACCATTGGACTTTGAGCAGTTCTTC. Protein sequence: CASSPLDFEQFF.

This chain links TRBV28 with TRBJ2-5; no clear D gene. This CDR3 has 9 amino acids. Per the germline V gene, CDR1 is MDHEN and CDR2 is SYDVKM. V dropped 9 bases and J dropped 7 bases, with 6 bases sitting between them. The DNA of the CDR3 is TGTGCCAGTGGTTGGACCCAGTACTTC. Translated: CASGWTQYF. The full variable domain, its missing parts supplied by reference TRBV28 and TRBJ2-5, is DVKVTQSSRYLVKRTGEKVFLECVQDMDHENMFWYRQDPGLGLRLIYFSYDVKMKEKGDIPEGYSVSREKKERFSLILESASTNQTSMYLCASGWTQYFGPGTRLLVL.

The chain carries TRBV7-2 and TRBJ2-1; tentative D call: TRBD2 (7 bases). The CDR3 spans 14 residues. Trimming stripped 5 bases from V and 5 bases from J, with 13 bases between. Looked up from germline, CDR1 is SGHTA and CDR2 is FQGNSA. As DNA, the CDR3 is TGTGCCAGCAGCCCTCGGGGGGCTGACAATGAGCAGTTCTTC. Translating gives CASSPRGADNEQFF.